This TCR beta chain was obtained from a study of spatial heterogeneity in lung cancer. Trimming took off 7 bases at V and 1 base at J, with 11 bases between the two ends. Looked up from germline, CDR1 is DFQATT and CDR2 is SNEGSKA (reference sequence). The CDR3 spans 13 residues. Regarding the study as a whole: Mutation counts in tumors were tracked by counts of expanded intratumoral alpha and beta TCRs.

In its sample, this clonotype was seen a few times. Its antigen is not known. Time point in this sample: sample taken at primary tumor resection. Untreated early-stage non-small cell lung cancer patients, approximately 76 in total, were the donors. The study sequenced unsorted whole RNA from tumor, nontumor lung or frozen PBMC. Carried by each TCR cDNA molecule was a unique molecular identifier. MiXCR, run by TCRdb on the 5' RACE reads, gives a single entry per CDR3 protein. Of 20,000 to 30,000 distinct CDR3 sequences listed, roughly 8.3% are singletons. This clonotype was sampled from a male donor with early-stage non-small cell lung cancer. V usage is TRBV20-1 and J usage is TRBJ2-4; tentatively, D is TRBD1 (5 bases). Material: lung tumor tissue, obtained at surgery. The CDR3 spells CSVPRQAKNIQYF. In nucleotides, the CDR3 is TGCAGTGTCCCTAGACAGGCCAAAAACATTCAGTACTTC.